This T cell receptor (beta chain) was documented in a study of T cells in women clearing cervical HPV infection. The V gene's germline CDR1 is SNHLY and CDR2 FYNNEI. V shed 9 bases, J shed 1 base, and the junction held 2 bases outside the gene matches. The CDR3 totals 12 residues. Study-wide results and limits: Richness differences could reflect unmeasured T-cell content per sample.

For this clone: The antigen remains unidentified. Sequencing ends 3 residues short of the CDR3 end; the germline J gene provides the rest.

The repertoire was sequenced with immunoSEQ multiplex PCR; TCRdb's copy has only in-frame clones and lacks some. The data show roughly 18,000 clones, and the top ten clones hold about 15%. This clonotype was sampled from a woman between 18 and 70 years old with a cervical HPV16 infection that either progressed to CIN3+ or cleared (not recorded which). The chain links TRBV2 to TRBJ1-1; 7 bases map to TRBD1. The sequenced sample consisted of blood buffy coat. CDR3 DNA (partial): TGTGCCAGTCACAGGGGGAACACTGAA. This codes for CASHRGNTE. The full CDR3 reads CASHRGNTEAFF.